This section outlines one T cell receptor (beta chain) sequence together with its context. Its antigen remains unidentified. Unique molecular identifiers were carried by the TCR beta cDNA libraries. TCRdb used MiXCR to reprocess the PCR reads, holding one entry per CDR3 protein. The data show about half a million distinct CDR3 sequences, around 34% seen once. The sample comes from a study of post-analysis software for immune sequencing data. The overall study: Disease courses included relapsing-remitting, secondary progressive and progressive-relapsing multiple sclerosis.

The study, taken as a whole, reports: Those with multiple sclerosis, the patient group, showed significantly lower normalized Chao1 diversity than controls. Patients carried a handful of TRBV segments more frequently than controls did, and TRBV5-6, TRBV5-1 and TRBV20-1 were among them.

V lost 3 bases and J 2 bases, leaving 9 bases between the germline ends. Germline lookup yields CDR1 SGHDN and CDR2 FVKESK. This CDR3 has 14 amino acids. The sequenced sample was blood. The TCR was taken from a girl aged 2 to 17 with multiple sclerosis. This rearrangement joins TRBV14 to TRBJ2-3, with D unresolved. In nucleotides, the CDR3 is TGTGCCAGCAGCCACGGTTACTACACAGATACGCAGTATTTT. Encoded protein: CASSHGYYTDTQYF.